The rows below give T cell receptor beta chains drawn from one sample of a study of Ad26.COV2.S vaccination and SARS-CoV-2 variants. Generated by immunoSEQ multiplex PCR, the TCRdb table keeps only in-frame clones and is missing some. The profile shows around 500,000 clones, 80% to 90% of them singletons. The source material was peripheral blood, sampled in a trial of Ad26.COV2.S vaccine versus placebo. The receptors were gathered from a person aged 18-60 years who received the Ad26.COV2.S COVID-19 vaccine or a placebo. Both conserved end residues are part of each CDR3. Each record gives: J gene, V gene, D gene, clone size, CDR3 DNA, CDR3 protein. D genes are given only for firm matches. Not every row has a clone size; where given, it reads once, few, many or a size class.

TRBJ2-1 TRBV28 - - TGTGCCAGCAGCTTAAACCAAAGGGGTGGCAATGAGCAGTTCTTC CASSLNQRGGNEQFF
TRBJ2-1 TRBV6-5 TRBD1 - TGTGCCATCCGAGCCCGACAGGGGAATGAGCAGTTCTTC CAIRARQGNEQFF
TRBJ1-5 TRBV12-3/TRBV12-4 - few TGTGCCAGCAGCCCCGGGGGGGGGCAGCCCCAGCATTTT CASSPGGGQPQHF
TRBJ1-6 TRBV4-2 - once TGTGCCAGCAGCCAAGATGGTCAGACATCCTCTCTTAATTCACCCCTCCACTTT CASSQDGQTSSLNSPLHF
TRBJ1-2 TRBV3-1/TRBV3-2 TRBD1 - TGTGCCAGCAGCCCAATACCGGGACAGGGAGTAGTCGGCTACACCTTC CASSPIPGQGVVGYTF
TRBJ1-6 TRBV19 - few TGTGCCAGTAGTATGAGGGAAGGGAATTCACCCCTCCACTTT CASSMREGNSPLHF
TRBJ1-1 TRBV29-1 TRBD1 - TGCAGCGTCGTTGGGGACAGGGCCAACACTGAAGCTTTCTTT CSVVGDRANTEAFF
TRBJ2-1 TRBV28 TRBD2 few TGTGCCAGCAGTTTTGGGGGAGGGACTAGCGGGAGGAATGAGCAGTTCTTC CASSFGGGTSGRNEQFF
TRBJ1-2 TRBV13 - - TGTGCCAGCAGCTTAGAGCGGGGATTCGGCTATGGCTACACCTTC CASSLERGFGYGYTF
TRBJ1-1 TRBV5-4 - - TGTGCCAGCAGCTTGGCAGGGGTTTCGGGAACTGAAGCTTTCTTT CASSLAGVSGTEAFF
TRBJ2-5 TRBV7-8 - - TGTGCCAGCAGCTTTTCGGACCAAGAGACCCAGTACTTC CASSFSDQETQYF
TRBJ1-2 TRBV28 - - TGTGCCAGCAGTTTGAGTGGTTATGGCTACACCTTC CASSLSGYGYTF
TRBJ1-2 TRBV10-3 - - TGTGCCATCAGTGAGATCCAGACTTCCTATGGCTACACCTTC CAISEIQTSYGYTF
TRBJ1-3 TRBV7-6 TRBD1 - TGTGCCAGCAGATCCGGGACAGGGGCTGGAAACACCATATATTTT CASRSGTGAGNTIYF
TRBJ2-1 TRBV6-5 - few TGTGCCAGCAGCGCGTATAATGAGCAGTTCTTC CASSAYNEQFF
TRBJ1-5 TRBV15 TRBD1 - TGTGCCACCAGAGGACAGGGACTTATCAATCAGCCCCAGCATTTT CATRGQGLINQPQHF
TRBJ2-5 TRBV27 TRBD1 once TGTGCCAGCAGGAGGGACAGGGGCCAAGAGACCCAGTACTTC CASRRDRGQETQYF
TRBJ2-7 TRBV6-5 TRBD1 few TGTGCCAGCAGTTACTCAGGTCAGGGGGCCTACGAGCAGTACTTC CASSYSGQGAYEQYF
TRBJ2-1 TRBV19 - - TGTGCCAGTAGCCAGGGGGGGGATGAGCAGTTCTTC CASSQGGDEQFF
TRBJ2-5 TRBV7-6 TRBD2 - TGTGCCAGCAGCGGCCAATCGCGGGGGATCCAAGAGACCCAGTACTTC CASSGQSRGIQETQYF
TRBJ2-2 TRBV28 - - TGTGCCAGCAGGCGACAGACCGGCGGGGAGCTGTTTTTT CASRRQTGGELFF
TRBJ1-4 TRBV5-1 - - TGCGCCAGCAGCTTGGGACCCACTAATGAAAAACTGTTTTTT CASSLGPTNEKLFF
TRBJ2-2 TRBV9 TRBD2 once TGTGCCAGCAGAGAGACTAGCGGGTGGGGGGAGCTGTTTTTT CASRETSGWGELFF
TRBJ1-2 TRBV6-2/TRBV6-3 - few TGTGCCAGCAGTTACTCGAGGGGCCTTAACTATGGCTACACCTTC CASSYSRGLNYGYTF
TRBJ2-3 TRBV9 - - TGTGCCAGCAGCGTAGACAGCAGCACAGATACGCAGTATTTT CASSVDSSTDTQYF
TRBJ1-2 TRBV29-1 TRBD1 few TGCAGCGTTGAGGGGACAGGGAGAGGCTACACCTTC CSVEGTGRGYTF
TRBJ2-7 TRBV27 TRBD1 - TGTGCCAGCAGTTTAGTTCAGGGGGCGGGTGAGCAGTACTTC CASSLVQGAGEQYF
TRBJ2-7 TRBV11-2 - - TGTGCCAGCAGCCATGAAGGGGCCCTCGCCACAGACGAGCAGTACTTC CASSHEGALATDEQYF
TRBJ1-5 TRBV4-1 - - TGCGCCAGCAGCCAGAGGACCAATAGCAATCAGCCCCAGCATTTT CASSQRTNSNQPQHF
TRBJ2-6 TRBV7-6 - - TGTGCCAGCAGCTTAACTCTTACCCTTTCTGGGGCCAACGTCCTGACTTTC CASSLTLTLSGANVLTF
TRBJ2-3 TRBV19 - - TGTGCCAGTACCCAGGGGCCCGCAGATACGCAGTATTTT CASTQGPADTQYF
TRBJ1-1 TRBV2 - - TGTGCCAGCAGCGCCGGGCCTAACACTGAAGCTTTCTTT CASSAGPNTEAFF
TRBJ1-1 TRBV7-2 - few TGTGCCAGCAGCCAGCGGGGACGTCGCACTGAAGCTTTCTTT CASSQRGRRTEAFF
TRBJ2-1 TRBV6-1 - - TGTGCCAGCAGTGAATACGGGGCGCAGGTATCCTACAATGAGCAGTTCTTC CASSEYGAQVSYNEQFF
TRBJ2-5 TRBV27 - - TGTGCCAGCAGTCCCCAGATTGGAGAGACCCAGTACTTC CASSPQIGETQYF
TRBJ1-2 TRBV6-5 TRBD1 - TGTGCCAGCAACCACAGGGGTAGAGACTATGGCTACACCTTC CASNHRGRDYGYTF
TRBJ2-7 TRBV2 TRBD1 - TGTGCCAGCAGTTCCCCTGGGACAGGGAACGAGCAGTACTTC CASSSPGTGNEQYF
TRBJ2-7 TRBV18 - - TGTGCCAGCTCACGGGCAGACGCAGACTACGAGCAGTACTTC CASSRADADYEQYF
TRBJ2-3 TRBV7-2 - - TGTGCCAGCAGCTCCACACTGGGCACAGATACGCAGTATTTT CASSSTLGTDTQYF
TRBJ2-7 TRBV28 TRBD2 - TGTGCCAGCAGTTTATCTAGCGGGAGTAAGGAGCAGTACTTC CASSLSSGSKEQYF
TRBJ2-7 TRBV6-2/TRBV6-3 - - TGTGCCAGCAGTTACGCCCGGCGCTATGAGCAGTACTTC CASSYARRYEQYF
TRBJ2-2 TRBV5-1 - - TGCGCCAGCAGCGACCCCGACAGCCGGGACACCGGGGAGCTGTTTTTT CASSDPDSRDTGELFF